This TCR beta chain was identified in a study of blood T cell repertoires in COVID-19. Overall study: Material from acute and convalescent COVID-19 was sourced from the United States, Italy and Spain.

Those who participated ranged in age from about 18 to 89 years and resided in approximately 26 US areas. Two consecutive negative NP/OP PCR tests, clearance, or resolved symptoms defined Cohort 3 recovery. The CDR3 is made up of 15 amino acids. Trimming pared 6 bases from V and 3 bases from J, leaving 15 bases between. Germline values: CDR1 MNHEY, CDR2 SVGAGI. Profiling relied on immunoSEQ multiplex PCR, and the TCRdb table lists in-frame clones only, not all of them. Here the sample spans over 250,000 clones, 86% being singletons. This chain joins TRBV6-5 and TRBJ1-5, with D maybe TRBD1 (5 bases). This TCR was sampled from a woman younger than 30 who had recovered from COVID-19. The sequenced sample was PBMCs or T cells enriched from blood (not recorded which). CDR3 amino acids: CASRVDQGFNQPQHF. The DNA of the CDR3 is TGTGCCAGCAGAGTAGACCAGGGATTCAATCAGCCCCAGCATTTT.